This T cell receptor (beta chain) was documented in a study of blood T cell repertoires in COVID-19. V was trimmed by 4 bases and J by 4 bases, leaving 11 bases between them. Germline V CDR1 and CDR2: SGDLS, YYNGEE. The CDR3 extends over 14 amino acids. This clone was detected only a few times. Sequencing used immunoSEQ multiplex PCR; TCRdb keeps in-frame clones, though not all of them. Of 150,000 or so clones listed, 75% to 80% were seen once; the top ten hold 2.5% to 3%. This clonotype was sampled from a woman aged 45-65 years who had recovered from COVID-19. The source material was PBMCs or T cells enriched from blood (not recorded which). The rearrangement joins TRBV9 to TRBJ1-4; no clear D gene. CDR3 in amino acids: CASSPLGGNEKLFF. CDR3 coding DNA: TGTGCCAGCAGCCCCTTAGGCGGTAATGAAAAACTGTTTTTT.